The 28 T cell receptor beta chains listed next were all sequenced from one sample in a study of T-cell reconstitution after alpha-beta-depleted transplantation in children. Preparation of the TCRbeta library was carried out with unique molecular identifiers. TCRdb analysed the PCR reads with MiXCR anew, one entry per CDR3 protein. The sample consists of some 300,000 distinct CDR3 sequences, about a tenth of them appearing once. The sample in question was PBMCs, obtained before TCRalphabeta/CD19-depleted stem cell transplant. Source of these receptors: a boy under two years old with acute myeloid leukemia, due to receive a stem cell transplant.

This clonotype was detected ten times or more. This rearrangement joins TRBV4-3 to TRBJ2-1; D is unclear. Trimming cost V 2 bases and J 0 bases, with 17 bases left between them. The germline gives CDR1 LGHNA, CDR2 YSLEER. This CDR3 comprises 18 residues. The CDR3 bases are TGCGCCAGCAGCCAAATGGTCTTGGGCTTCAGCTCCTACAATGAGCAGTTCTTC. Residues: CASSQMVLGFSSYNEQFF.

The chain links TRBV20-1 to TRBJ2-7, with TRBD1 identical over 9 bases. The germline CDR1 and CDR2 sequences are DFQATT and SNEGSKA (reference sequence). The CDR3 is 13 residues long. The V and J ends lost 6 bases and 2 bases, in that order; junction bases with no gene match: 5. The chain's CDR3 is CSAWTGVAYEQYF. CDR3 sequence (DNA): TGCAGTGCCTGGACAGGGGTGGCCTACGAGCAGTACTTC.

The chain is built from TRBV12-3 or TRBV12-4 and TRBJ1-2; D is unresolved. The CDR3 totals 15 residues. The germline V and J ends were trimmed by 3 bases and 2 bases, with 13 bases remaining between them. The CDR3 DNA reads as TGTGCCAGCAGTTTCCGTCTGCGGAGCAACTATGGCTACACCTTC. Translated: CASSFRLRSNYGYTF.

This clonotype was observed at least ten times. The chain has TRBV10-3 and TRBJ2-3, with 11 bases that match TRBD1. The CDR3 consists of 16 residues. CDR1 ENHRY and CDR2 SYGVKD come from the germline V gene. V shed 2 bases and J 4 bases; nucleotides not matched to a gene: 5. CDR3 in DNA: TGTGCCATCAGTGAGCCGGGGGGACAGGGGGCAGATACGCAGTATTTT. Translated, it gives CAISEPGGQGADTQYF.

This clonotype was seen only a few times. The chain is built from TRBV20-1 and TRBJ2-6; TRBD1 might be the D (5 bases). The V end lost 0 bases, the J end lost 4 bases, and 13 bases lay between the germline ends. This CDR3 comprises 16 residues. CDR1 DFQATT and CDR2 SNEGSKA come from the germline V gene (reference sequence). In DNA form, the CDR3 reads TGCAGTGCTAGAGATGGTCTCAGGGAAGGGGCCAACGTCCTGACTTTC. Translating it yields CSARDGLREGANVLTF.

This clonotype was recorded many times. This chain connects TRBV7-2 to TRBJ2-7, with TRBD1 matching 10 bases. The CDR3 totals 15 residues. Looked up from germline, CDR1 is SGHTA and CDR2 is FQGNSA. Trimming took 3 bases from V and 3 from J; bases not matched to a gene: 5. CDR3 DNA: TGTGCCAGCAGCTTTCCGGGACAGGGGTTCTACGAGCAGTACTTC. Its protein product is CASSFPGQGFYEQYF.

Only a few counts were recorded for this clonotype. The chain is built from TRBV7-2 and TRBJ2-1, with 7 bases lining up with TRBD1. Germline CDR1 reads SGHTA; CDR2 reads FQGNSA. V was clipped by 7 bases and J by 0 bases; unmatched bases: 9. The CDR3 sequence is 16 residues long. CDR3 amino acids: CASILGTGVSYNEQFF. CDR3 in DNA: TGTGCCAGCATCCTCGGTACAGGGGTCTCCTACAATGAGCAGTTCTTC.

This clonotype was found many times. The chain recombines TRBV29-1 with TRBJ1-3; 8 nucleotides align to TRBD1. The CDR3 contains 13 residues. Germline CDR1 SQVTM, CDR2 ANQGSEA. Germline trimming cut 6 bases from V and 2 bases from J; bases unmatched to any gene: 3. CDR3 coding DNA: TGCAGCGTCGCGACAGGGGCTGGAAACACCATATATTTT. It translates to CSVATGAGNTIYF.

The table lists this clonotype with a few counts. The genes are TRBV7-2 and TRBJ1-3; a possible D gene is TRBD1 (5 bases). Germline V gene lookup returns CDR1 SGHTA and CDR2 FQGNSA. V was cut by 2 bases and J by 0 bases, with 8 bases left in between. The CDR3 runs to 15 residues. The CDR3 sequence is CASSLRGGSGNTIYF. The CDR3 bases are TGTGCCAGCAGCTTACGGGGGGGCTCTGGAAACACCATATATTTT.

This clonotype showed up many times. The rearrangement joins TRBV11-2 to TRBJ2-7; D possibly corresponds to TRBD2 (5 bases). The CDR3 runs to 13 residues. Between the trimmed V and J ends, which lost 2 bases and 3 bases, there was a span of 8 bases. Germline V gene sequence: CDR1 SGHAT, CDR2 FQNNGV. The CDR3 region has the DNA TGTGCCAGCAGCTTATTACGGGGCTACGAGCAGTACTTC. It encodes CASSLLRGYEQYF. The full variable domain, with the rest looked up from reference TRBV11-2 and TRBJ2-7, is EAGVAQSPRYKIIEKRQSVAFWCNPISGHATLYWYQQILGQGPKLLIQFQNNGVVDDSQLPKDRFSAERLKGVDSTLKIQPAKLEDSAVYLCASSLLRGYEQYFGPGTRLTVT.

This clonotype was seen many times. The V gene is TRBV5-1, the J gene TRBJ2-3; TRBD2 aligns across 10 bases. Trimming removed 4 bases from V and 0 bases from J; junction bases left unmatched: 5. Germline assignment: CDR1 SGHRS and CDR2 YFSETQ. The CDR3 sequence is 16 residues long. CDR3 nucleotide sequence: TGCGCCAGCAGCATCCTAGCGGGAGTAAGCACAGATACGCAGTATTTT. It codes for CASSILAGVSTDTQYF.

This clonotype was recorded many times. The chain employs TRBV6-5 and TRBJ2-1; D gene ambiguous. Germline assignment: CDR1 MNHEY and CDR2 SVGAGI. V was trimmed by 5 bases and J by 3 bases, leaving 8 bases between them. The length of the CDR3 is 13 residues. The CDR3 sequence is CASSIPDYNEQFF. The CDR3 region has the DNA TGTGCCAGCAGTATACCGGACTACAATGAGCAGTTCTTC.

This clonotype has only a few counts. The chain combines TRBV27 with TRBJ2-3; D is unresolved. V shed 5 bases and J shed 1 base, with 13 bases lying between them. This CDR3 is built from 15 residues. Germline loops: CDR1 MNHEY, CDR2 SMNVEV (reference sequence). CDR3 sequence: CASSLRWSGTDTQYF. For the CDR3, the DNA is TGTGCCAGCAGTCTCCGCTGGAGCGGCACAGATACGCAGTATTTT.

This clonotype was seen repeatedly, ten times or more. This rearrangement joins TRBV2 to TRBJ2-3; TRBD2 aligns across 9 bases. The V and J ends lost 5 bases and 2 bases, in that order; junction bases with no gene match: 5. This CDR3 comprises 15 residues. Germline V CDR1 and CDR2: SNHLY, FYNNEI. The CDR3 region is CASSRLAVHTDTQYF. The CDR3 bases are TGTGCCAGCAGTCGACTAGCGGTACACACAGATACGCAGTATTTT.

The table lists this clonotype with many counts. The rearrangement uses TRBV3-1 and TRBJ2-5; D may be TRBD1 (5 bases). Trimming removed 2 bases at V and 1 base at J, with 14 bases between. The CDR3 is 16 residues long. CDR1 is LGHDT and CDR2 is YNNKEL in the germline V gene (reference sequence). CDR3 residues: CASSQPGWPGQETQYF. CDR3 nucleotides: TGTGCCAGCAGCCAACCAGGGTGGCCCGGCCAAGAGACCCAGTACTTC.

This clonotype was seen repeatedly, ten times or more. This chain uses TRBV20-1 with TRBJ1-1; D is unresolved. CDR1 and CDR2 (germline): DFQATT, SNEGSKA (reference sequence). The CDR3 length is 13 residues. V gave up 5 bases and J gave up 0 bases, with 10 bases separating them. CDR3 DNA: TGCAGTGCTTACGTACACGTGAACACTGAAGCTTTCTTT. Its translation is CSAYVHVNTEAFF.

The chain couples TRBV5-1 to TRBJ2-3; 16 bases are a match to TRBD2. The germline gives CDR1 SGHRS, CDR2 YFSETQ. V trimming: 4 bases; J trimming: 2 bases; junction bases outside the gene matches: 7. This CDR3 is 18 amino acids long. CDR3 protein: CASSHPGLAGGPTDTQYF. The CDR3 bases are TGCGCCAGCAGCCACCCGGGACTAGCGGGAGGGCCCACAGATACGCAGTATTTT.

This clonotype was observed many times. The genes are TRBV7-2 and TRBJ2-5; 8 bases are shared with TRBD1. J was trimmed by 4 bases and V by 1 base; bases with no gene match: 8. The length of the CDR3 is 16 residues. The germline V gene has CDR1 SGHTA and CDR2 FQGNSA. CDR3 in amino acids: CASSLEVVRGRETQYF. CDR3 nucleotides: TGTGCCAGCAGCTTAGAAGTGGTCAGGGGGCGAGAGACCCAGTACTTC.

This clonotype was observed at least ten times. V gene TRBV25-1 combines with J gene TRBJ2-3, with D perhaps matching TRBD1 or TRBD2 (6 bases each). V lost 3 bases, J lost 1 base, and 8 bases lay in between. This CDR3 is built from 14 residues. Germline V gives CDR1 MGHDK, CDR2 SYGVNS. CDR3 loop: CASSEGGGTDTQYF. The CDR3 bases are TGTGCCAGCAGTGAGGGGGGCGGCACAGATACGCAGTATTTT.

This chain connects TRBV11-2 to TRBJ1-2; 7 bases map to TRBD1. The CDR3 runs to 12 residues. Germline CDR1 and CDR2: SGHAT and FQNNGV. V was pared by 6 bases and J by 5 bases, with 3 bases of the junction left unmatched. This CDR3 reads CASRSGQYGYTF. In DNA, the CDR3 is TGTGCCAGCAGATCGGGACAGTATGGCTACACCTTC.

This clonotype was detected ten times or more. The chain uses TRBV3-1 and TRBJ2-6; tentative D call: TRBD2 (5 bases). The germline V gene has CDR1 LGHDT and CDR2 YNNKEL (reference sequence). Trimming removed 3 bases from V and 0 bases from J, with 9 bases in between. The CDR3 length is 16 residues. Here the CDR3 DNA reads TGTGCCAGCAGCCATGTCGGGGACTCTGGGGCCAACGTCCTGACTTTC. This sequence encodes CASSHVGDSGANVLTF.

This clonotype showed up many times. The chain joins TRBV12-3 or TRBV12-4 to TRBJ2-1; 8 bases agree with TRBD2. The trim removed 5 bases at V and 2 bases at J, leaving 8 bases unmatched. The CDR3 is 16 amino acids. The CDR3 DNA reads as TGTGCCAGCAGTCCAAGGAGCGGGGGCCCCTACAATGAGCAGTTCTTC. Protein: CASSPRSGGPYNEQFF.

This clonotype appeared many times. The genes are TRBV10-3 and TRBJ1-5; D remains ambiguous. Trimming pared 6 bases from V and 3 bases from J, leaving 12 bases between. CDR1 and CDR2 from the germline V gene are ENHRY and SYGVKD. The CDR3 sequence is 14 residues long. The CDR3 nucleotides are TGTGCCATCAGATCCGGGTCCCTCAATCAGCCCCAGCATTTT. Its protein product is CAIRSGSLNQPQHF.

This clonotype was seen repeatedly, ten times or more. The DNA of the CDR3 is TGTGCCAGCAGCCCCTACGGACAGTTCTCCTACGAGCAGTACTTC. Translation gives CASSPYGQFSYEQYF. V and J are TRBV7-8 and TRBJ2-7; TRBD1 is a possible D gene (6 bases). Germline loops: CDR1 SGHVS, CDR2 FQNEAQ. The CDR3 spans 15 residues. Trimming took off 5 bases at V and 0 bases at J, with 14 bases between the two ends.

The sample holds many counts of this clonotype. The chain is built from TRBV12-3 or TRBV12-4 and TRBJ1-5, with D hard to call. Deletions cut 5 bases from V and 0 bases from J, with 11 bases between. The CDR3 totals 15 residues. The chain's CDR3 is CASSALRNSNQPQHF. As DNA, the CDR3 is TGTGCCAGCAGTGCCTTGAGGAATAGCAATCAGCCCCAGCATTTT.

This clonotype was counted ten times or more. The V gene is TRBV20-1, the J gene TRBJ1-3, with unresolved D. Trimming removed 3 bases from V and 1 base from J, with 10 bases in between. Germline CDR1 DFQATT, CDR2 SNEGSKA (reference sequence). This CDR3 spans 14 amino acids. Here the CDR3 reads CSASARRSGNTIYF. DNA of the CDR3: TGCAGTGCTAGCGCCAGACGATCTGGAAACACCATATATTTT.

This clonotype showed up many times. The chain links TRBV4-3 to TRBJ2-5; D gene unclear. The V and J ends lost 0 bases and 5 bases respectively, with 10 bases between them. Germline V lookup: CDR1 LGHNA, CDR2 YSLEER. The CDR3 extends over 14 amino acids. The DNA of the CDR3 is TGCGCCAGCAGCCAAGATAGGGCGGTCGAGACCCAGTACTTC. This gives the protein CASSQDRAVETQYF.

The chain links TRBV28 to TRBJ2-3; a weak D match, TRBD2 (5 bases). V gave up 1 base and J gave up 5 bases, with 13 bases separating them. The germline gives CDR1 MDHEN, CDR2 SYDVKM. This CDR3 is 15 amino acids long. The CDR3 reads CASSLYRVEGDTQYF. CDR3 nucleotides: TGTGCCAGCAGTTTATATCGGGTCGAGGGAGATACGCAGTATTTT.